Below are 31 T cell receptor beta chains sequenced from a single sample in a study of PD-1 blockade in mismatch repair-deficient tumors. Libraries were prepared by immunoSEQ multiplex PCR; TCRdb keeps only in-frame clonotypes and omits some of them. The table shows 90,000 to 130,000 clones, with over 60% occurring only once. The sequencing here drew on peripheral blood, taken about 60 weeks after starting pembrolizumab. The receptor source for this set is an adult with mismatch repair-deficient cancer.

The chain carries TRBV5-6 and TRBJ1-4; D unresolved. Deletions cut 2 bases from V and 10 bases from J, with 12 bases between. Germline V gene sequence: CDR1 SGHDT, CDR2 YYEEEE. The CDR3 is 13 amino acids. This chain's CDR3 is CASSLSAIRKLFF. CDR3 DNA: TGTGCCAGCAGCTTATCGGCGATCAGAAAACTGTTTTTT.

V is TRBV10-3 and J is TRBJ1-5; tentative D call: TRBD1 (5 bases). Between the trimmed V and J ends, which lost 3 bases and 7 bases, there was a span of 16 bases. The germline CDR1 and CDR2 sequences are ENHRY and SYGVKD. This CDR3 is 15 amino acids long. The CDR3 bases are TGTGCCATCAGTGACGGAGGGGACCCTAGCCAGCCCCAGCATTTT. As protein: CAISDGGDPSQPQHF.

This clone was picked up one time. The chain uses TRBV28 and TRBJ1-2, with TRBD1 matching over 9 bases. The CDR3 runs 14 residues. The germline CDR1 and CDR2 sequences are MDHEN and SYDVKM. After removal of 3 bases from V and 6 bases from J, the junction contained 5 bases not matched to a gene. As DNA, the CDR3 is TGTGCCAGCAGTTTCCCGGACAGGGGCAATGGCTACACCTTC. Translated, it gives CASSFPDRGNGYTF.

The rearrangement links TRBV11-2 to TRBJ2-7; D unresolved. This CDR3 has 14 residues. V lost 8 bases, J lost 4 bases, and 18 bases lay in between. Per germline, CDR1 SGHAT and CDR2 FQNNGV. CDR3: CASGSYSWNYEQYF. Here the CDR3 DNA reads TGTGCCAGCGGGTCCTACTCGTGGAATTACGAGCAGTACTTC.

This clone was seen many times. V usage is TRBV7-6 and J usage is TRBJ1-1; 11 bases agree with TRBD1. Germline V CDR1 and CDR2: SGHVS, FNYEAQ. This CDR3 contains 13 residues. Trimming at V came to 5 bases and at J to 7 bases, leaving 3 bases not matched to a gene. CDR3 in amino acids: CASSLGTGGEAFF. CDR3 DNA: TGTGCCAGCAGCCTCGGGACAGGGGGTGAAGCTTTCTTT.

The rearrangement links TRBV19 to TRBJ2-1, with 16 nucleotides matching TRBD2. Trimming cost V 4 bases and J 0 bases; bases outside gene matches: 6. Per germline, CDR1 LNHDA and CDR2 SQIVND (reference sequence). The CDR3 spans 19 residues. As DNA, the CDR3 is TGTGCCAGTAGTACGTCGGGACTAGCGGGAGGGAGCTCCTACAATGAGCAGTTCTTC. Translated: CASSTSGLAGGSSYNEQFF.

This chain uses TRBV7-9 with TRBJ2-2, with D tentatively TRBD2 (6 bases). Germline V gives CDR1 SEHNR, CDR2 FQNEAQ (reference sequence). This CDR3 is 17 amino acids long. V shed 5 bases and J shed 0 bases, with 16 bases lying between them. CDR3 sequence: CASSAKRTTTNTGELFF. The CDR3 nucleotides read TGTGCCAGCAGCGCCAAGCGGACTACTACGAACACCGGGGAGCTGTTTTTT.

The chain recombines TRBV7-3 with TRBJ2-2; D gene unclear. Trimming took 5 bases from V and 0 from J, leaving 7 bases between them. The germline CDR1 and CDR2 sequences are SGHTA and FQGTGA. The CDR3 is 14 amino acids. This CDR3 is CASSPDTNTGELFF. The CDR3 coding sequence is TGTGCCAGCAGCCCCGACACGAACACCGGGGAGCTGTTTTTT.

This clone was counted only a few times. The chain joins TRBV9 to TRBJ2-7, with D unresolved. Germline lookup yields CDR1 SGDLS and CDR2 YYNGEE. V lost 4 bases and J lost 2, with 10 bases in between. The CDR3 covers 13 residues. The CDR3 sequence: CASSITEAYEQYF. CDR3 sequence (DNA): TGTGCCAGCAGCATTACAGAGGCCTACGAGCAGTACTTC.

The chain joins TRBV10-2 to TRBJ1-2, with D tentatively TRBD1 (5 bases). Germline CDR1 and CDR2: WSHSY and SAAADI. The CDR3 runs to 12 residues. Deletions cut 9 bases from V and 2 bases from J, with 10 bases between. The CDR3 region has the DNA TGCGCCAGTGATGACAGCAACTATGGCTACACCTTC. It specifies CASDDSNYGYTF.

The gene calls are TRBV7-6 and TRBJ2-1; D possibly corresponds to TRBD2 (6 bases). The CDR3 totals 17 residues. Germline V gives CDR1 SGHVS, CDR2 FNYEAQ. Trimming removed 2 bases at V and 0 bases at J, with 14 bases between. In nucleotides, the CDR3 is TGTGCCAGCAGCTTAAGGGCGGGAACGAGCTCCTACAATGAGCAGTTCTTC. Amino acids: CASSLRAGTSSYNEQFF. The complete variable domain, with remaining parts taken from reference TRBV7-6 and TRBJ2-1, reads GAGVSQSPRYKVTKRGQDVALRCDPISGHVSLYWYRQALGQGPEFLTYFNYEAQQDKSGLPNDRFSAERPEGSISTLTIQRTEQRDSAMYRCASSLRAGTSSYNEQFFGPGTRLTVL.

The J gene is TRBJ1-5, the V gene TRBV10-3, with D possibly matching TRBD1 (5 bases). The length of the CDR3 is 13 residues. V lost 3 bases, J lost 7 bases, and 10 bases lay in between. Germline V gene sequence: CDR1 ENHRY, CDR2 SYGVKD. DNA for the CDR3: TGTGCCATCAGTGACGGGGCTGGGCAGCCCCAGCATTTT. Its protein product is CAISDGAGQPQHF.

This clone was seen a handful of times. The CDR3 DNA is TGTGCCAGCTCACGCAGCGGGACAGGTCTCGATGAGCAGTTCTTC. It codes for CASSRSGTGLDEQFF. This chain uses TRBV18 with TRBJ2-1; possibly TRBD1 for D (8 bases). Germline V gives CDR1 KGHSH, CDR2 LQKENI. This CDR3 has 15 residues. V lost 4 bases, J lost 8 bases, and 18 bases lay in between.

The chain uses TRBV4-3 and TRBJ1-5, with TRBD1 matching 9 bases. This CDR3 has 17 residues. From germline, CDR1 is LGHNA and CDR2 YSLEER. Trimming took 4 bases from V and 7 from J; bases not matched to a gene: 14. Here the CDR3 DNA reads TGCGCCAGCAGCCGTGGACAGGGGCCGTCGGACAGGCAGCCCCAGCATTTT. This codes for CASSRGQGPSDRQPQHF.

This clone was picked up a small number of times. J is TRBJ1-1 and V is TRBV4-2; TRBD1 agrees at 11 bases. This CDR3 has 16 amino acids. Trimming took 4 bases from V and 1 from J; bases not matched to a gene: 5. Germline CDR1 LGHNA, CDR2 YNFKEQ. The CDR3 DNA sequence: TGTGCCAGCAGCCTAGGGACAGGGGGAAAGAACACTGAAGCTTTCTTT. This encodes CASSLGTGGKNTEAFF.

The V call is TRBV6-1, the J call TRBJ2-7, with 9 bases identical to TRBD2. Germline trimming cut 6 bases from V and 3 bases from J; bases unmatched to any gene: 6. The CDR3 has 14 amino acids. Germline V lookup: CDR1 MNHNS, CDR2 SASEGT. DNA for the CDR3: TGTGCCAGCAGGGCTAGCGGGGAATTCTACGAGCAGTACTTC. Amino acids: CASRASGEFYEQYF.

The DNA of the CDR3 is TGTGCCAGCAGCTTAGGGGCAGGCTACAATGAGCAGTTCTTC. Protein: CASSLGAGYNEQFF. The rearrangement uses TRBV7-9 and TRBJ2-1; D is unclear. Germline V gene data show CDR1 as SEHNR and CDR2 as FQNEAQ (reference sequence). This CDR3 comprises 14 residues. The V end lost 1 base, the J end lost 3 bases, and 7 bases lay between the germline ends.

This CDR3 is CASSDLEGSYEQYF. The CDR3 nucleotides read TGTGCCAGCAGTGACCTGGAGGGGAGCTACGAGCAGTACTTC. This rearrangement joins TRBV6-1 to TRBJ2-7; a possible D gene is TRBD2 (6 bases). V was cut by 3 bases and J by 3 bases, with 12 bases left in between. The CDR3 has 14 amino acids. From germline, CDR1 is MNHNS and CDR2 SASEGT.

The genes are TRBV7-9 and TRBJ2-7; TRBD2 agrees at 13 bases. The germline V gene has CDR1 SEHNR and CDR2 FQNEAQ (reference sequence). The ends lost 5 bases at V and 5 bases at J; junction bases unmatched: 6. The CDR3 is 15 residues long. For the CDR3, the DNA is TGTGCCAGCAGCAGCAGGACTAGCGGGAGTAACGAGCAGTACTTC. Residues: CASSSRTSGSNEQYF.

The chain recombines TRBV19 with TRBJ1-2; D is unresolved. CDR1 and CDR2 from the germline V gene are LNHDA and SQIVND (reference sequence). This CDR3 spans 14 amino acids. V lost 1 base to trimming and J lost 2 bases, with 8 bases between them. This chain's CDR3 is CASSIVGGNYGYTF. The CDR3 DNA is TGTGCCAGTAGTATAGTCGGAGGGAACTATGGCTACACCTTC.

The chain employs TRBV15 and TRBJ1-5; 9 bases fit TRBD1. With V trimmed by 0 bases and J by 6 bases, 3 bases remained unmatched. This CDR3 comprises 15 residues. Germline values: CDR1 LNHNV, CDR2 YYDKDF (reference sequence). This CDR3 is CATSREGQGSQPQHF. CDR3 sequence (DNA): TGTGCCACCAGCAGAGAGGGACAGGGTAGTCAGCCCCAGCATTTT.

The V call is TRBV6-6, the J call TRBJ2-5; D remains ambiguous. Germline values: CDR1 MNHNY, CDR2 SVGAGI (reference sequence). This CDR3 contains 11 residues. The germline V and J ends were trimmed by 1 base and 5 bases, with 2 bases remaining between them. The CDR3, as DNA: TGTGCCAGCAGTTACTTGGAGACCCAGTACTTC. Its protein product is CASSYLETQYF.

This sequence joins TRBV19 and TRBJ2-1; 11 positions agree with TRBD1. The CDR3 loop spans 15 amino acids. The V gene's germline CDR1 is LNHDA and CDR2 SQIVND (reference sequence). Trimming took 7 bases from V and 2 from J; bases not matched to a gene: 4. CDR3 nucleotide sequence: TGTGCCAGTACTCCGGGACAGGGGGCCTACAATGAGCAGTTCTTC. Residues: CASTPGQGAYNEQFF.

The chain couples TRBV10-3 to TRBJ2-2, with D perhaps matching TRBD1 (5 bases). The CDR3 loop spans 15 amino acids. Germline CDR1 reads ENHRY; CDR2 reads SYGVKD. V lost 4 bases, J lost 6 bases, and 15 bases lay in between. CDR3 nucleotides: TGTGCCATCAGTGGCGCCAGGGTCGTTTCCGGGGAGCTGTTTTTT. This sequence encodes CAISGARVVSGELFF.

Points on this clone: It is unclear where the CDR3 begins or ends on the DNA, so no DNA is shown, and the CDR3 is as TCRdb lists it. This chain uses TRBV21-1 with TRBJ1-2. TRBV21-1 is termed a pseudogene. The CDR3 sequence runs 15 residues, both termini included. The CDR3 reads CASSWGSGSNYGYTF.

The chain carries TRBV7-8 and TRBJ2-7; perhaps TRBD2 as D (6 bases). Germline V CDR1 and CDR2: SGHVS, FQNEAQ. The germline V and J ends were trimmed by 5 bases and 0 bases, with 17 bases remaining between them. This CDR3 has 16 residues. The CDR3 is CASSRPGAGDSYEQYF. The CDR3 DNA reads TGTGCCAGCAGCAGGCCGGGAGCCGGAGACTCCTACGAGCAGTACTTC.

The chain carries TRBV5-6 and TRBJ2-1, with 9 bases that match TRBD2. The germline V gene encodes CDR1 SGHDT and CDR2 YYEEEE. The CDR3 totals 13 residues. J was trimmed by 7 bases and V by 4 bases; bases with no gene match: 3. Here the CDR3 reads CASSTGLANEQFF. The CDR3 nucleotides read TGTGCCAGCAGCACAGGACTAGCGAATGAGCAGTTCTTC.

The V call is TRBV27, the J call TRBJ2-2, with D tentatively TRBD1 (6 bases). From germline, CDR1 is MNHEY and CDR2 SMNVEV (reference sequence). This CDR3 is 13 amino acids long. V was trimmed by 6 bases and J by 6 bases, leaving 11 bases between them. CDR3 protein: CASSSGVSGELFF. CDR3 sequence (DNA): TGTGCCAGCAGCTCAGGGGTCTCCGGGGAGCTGTTTTTT.

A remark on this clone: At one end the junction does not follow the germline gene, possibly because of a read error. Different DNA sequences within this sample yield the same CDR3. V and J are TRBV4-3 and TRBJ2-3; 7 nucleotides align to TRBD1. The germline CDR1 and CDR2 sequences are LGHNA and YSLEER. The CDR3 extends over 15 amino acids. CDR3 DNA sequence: TGCGCCAGCAGTCAAGGGGGCGTTGGCACAGATACACAGTATTTT. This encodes CASSQGGVGTDTQYF.

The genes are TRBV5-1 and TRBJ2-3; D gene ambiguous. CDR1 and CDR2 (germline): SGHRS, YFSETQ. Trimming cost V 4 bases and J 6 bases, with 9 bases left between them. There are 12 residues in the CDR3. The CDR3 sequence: CASSSGVDTQYF. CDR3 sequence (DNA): TGCGCCAGCAGCAGTGGAGTGGATACGCAGTATTTT.

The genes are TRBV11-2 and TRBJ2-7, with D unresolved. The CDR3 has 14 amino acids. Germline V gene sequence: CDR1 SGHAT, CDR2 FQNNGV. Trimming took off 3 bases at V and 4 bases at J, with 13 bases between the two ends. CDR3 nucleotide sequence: TGTGCCAGCAGCTTTCGGCAAAGTGCGTACGAGCAGTACTTC. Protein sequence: CASSFRQSAYEQYF.